In its sample, the clone carrying this T cell receptor (beta chain) was seen many times. These data belong to a study of PD-1 blockade in classical Hodgkin lymphoma. The assay was immunoSEQ multiplex PCR, and TCRdb's table has in-frame clones only and misses some. This sample carries 75,000 to 95,000 clones, nearly 85% of them seen once, and the ten largest clones take about 18%. Time point: cycle 4 day 1 (C4D1), after five to seven weeks of nivolumab. Brentuximab vedotin exposure varied, and every patient relapsed after autologous stem cell transplantation. Sequencing was performed on peripheral blood mononuclear cells (PBMCs), taken before the fourth cycle of nivolumab. The clonotype was recovered from a human donor with classical Hodgkin lymphoma.

CDR3 residues: CASSLVWGGNEQFF. The CDR3 DNA follows: TGTGCCAGCAGCCTAGTGTGGGGCGGGAATGAGCAGTTCTTC. This chain connects TRBV11-2 to TRBJ2-1, with D perhaps being TRBD1 or TRBD2 (5 bases each). Germline V gene lookup returns CDR1 SGHAT and CDR2 FQNNGV. This CDR3 is 14 amino acids long. V lost 5 bases and J 7 bases, leaving 15 bases between the germline ends.